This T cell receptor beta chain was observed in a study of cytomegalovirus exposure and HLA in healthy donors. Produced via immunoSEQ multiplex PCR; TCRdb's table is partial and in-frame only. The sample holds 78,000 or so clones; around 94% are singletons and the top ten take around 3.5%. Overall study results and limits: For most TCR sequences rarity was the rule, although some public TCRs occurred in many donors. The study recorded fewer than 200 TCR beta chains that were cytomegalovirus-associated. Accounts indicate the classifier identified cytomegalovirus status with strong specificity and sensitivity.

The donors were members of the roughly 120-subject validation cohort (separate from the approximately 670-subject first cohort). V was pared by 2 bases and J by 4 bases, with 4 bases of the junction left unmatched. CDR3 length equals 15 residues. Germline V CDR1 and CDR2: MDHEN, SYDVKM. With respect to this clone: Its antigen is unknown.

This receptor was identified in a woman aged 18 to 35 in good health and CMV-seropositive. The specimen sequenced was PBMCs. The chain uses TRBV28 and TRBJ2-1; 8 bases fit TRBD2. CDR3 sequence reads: CASSLTTSAYNEQFF. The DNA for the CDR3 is TGTGCCAGCAGTTTAACGACTAGCGCGTACAATGAGCAGTTCTTC.